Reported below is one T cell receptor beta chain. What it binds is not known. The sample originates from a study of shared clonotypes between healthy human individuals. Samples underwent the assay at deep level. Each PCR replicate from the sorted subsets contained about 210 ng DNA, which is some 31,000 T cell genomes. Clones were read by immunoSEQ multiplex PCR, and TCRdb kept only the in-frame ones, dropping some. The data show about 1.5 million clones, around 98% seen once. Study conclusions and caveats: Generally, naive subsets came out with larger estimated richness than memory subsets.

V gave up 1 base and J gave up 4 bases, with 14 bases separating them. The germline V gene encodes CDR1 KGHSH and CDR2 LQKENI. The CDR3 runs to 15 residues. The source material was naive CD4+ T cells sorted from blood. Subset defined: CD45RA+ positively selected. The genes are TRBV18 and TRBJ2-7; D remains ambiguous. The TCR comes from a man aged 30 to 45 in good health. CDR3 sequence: CASSPRPRARYEQYF. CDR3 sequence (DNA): TGTGCCAGCTCACCACGGCCACGAGCTCGATACGAGCAGTACTTC.